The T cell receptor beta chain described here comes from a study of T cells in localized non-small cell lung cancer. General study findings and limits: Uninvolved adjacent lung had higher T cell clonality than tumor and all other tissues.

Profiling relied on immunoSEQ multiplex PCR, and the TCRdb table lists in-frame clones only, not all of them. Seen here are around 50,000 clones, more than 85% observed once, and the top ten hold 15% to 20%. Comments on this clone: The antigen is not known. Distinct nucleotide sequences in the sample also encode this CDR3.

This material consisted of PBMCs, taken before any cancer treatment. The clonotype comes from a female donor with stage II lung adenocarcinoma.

CDR3 sequence: CASSPRDRGYEQYF. The CDR3 bases are TGTGCCAGCAGCCCCCGGGACAGGGGCTACGAGCAGTACTTC. This chain connects TRBV5-4 to TRBJ2-7, with 10 nucleotides matching TRBD1. The CDR3 extends over 14 amino acids. The trim removed 4 bases at V and 3 bases at J, leaving 4 bases unmatched. CDR1 SGHNT and CDR2 YYREEE come from the germline V gene (reference sequence).